The next 10 T cell receptor beta chains were all read from a single sample in a study of T-cell reconstitution after alpha-beta-depleted transplantation in children. Unique molecular identifiers were incorporated into the prepared TCRbeta library. One entry per CDR3 protein results from TCRdb running MiXCR on the PCR reads. The top ten clones hold roughly 2.6% of a sample with 200,000 to 250,000 distinct CDR3 sequences, about 26% of them seen once. The sequencing used PBMCs, collected before TCRalphabeta/CD19-depleted stem cell transplant. The origin of the receptors is a girl aged 2-10 years with Fanconi anemia, due to receive a stem cell transplant.

The chain has TRBV20-1 and TRBJ2-7, with 8 bases fitting TRBD1. CDR3 length: 13 residues. CDR1 DFQATT and CDR2 SNEGSKA come from the germline V gene (reference sequence). V lost 1 base, J lost 5 bases, and 4 bases stayed unmatched. The CDR3 region is CSARGQGFNEQYF. The CDR3 DNA sequence: TGCAGTGCTAGAGGACAGGGGTTTAACGAGCAGTACTTC.

The sample holds one count of this clonotype. The chain links TRBV29-1 to TRBJ2-1, with 7 bases matching TRBD2. This CDR3 has 14 amino acids. Germline CDR1 reads SQVTM; CDR2 reads ANQGSEA. With 7 bases clipped from V and 4 bases from J, the junction kept 10 bases outside the gene matches. The CDR3 loop reads CSGGDPAGYNEQFF. DNA of the CDR3: TGCAGCGGGGGGGACCCAGCGGGATACAATGAGCAGTTCTTC.

The chain has TRBV29-1 and TRBJ2-1; 9 nucleotides agree with TRBD2. With V trimmed by 0 bases and J by 2 bases, 2 bases remained unmatched. Germline-derived CDR1 and CDR2 are SQVTM and ANQGSEA. The CDR3 sequence is 15 residues long. The CDR3: CSVEDRLAAYNEQFF. In DNA, the CDR3 is TGCAGCGTTGAAGATAGACTAGCGGCCTACAATGAGCAGTTCTTC.

V usage is TRBV20-1 and J usage is TRBJ1-2; 8 bases are a match to TRBD1. After removal of 0 bases from V and 5 bases from J, the junction contained 5 bases not matched to a gene. CDR3 size: 14 residues. Germline CDR1 is DFQATT and CDR2 is SNEGSKA (reference sequence). The CDR3 sequence is CSARDGQGAYGYTF. The DNA of the CDR3 is TGCAGTGCTAGAGATGGGCAGGGGGCATATGGCTACACCTTC.

Many counts were recorded for this clonotype. The gene calls are TRBV7-2 and TRBJ2-5; TRBD2 aligns across 12 bases. From germline, CDR1 is SGHTA and CDR2 FQGNSA. The CDR3 runs 15 residues. J gave up 6 bases and V 1 base, and 3 bases lay outside the gene matches. CDR3 loop: CASSLGLAGAQTQYF. The CDR3 coding sequence is TGTGCCAGCAGCTTAGGACTAGCGGGGGCGCAGACCCAGTACTTC.

This clonotype was recorded at least ten times. The CDR3 DNA follows: TGCAGCGTTGACGCGTCTAACTATGGCTACACCTTC. Residues: CSVDASNYGYTF. The chain has TRBV29-1 and TRBJ1-2; unclear D gene. Trimming removed 3 bases at V and 0 bases at J, with 5 bases between. The CDR3 length is 12 residues. CDR1 SQVTM and CDR2 ANQGSEA come from the germline V gene.

This rearrangement joins TRBV18 to TRBJ1-1; 8 bases match TRBD1. The V gene end was trimmed by 6 bases and the J gene end by 6 bases; junction bases not matched to a gene: 9. Looked up from germline, CDR1 is KGHSH and CDR2 is LQKENI. The CDR3 has 14 residues. This CDR3 reads CASSLDRGNAEAFF. The DNA for the CDR3 is TGTGCCAGCTCTCTCGACAGGGGCAACGCTGAAGCTTTCTTT.

The sample holds many counts of this clonotype. V and J are TRBV29-1 and TRBJ2-1, with D possibly TRBD2 on 6 matching bases. Trimming took off 4 bases at V and 1 base at J, with 14 bases between the two ends. Germline CDR1 is SQVTM and CDR2 is ANQGSEA. The CDR3 contains 15 residues. CDR3 coding DNA: TGCAGCGTTGTTGTTCCGGGGGAATCCTACAATGAGCAGTTCTTC. Its protein is CSVVVPGESYNEQFF.

This clonotype has more than one count but fewer than ten. The J gene is TRBJ2-3, the V gene TRBV25-1, with unresolved D. CDR3 size: 13 residues. The V gene's germline CDR1 is MGHDK and CDR2 SYGVNS. V was cut by 3 bases and J by 6 bases, with 10 bases left in between. CDR3 DNA sequence: TGTGCCAGCAGTGATATCAACGGGGATACGCAGTATTTT. This translates into CASSDINGDTQYF.

This clonotype was found a few times. The chain combines TRBV5-5 with TRBJ2-3; no firm D call. V lost 1 base to trimming and J lost 0 bases, with 9 bases between them. CDR1 and CDR2 (germline): SGHKS, YYEKEE (reference sequence). This CDR3 contains 15 residues. The CDR3 bases are TGTGCCAGCAGCTTGCGCGTATCTAGCACAGATACGCAGTATTTT. Residues: CASSLRVSSTDTQYF. Using reference TRBV5-5 and TRBJ2-3 for the parts outside the CDR3, the full variable domain is DAGVTQSPTHLIKTRGQQVTLRCSPISGHKSVSWYQQVLGQGPQFIFQYYEKEERGRGNFPDRFSARQFPNYSSELNVNALLLGDSALYLCASSLRVSSTDTQYFGPGTRLTVL.